The present T cell receptor (beta chain) was sequenced within a study of blood T cell repertoires in COVID-19. Original processing notes: Nucleated cell number was recorded as an estimate derived from reference gene primer amplification. Using immunoSEQ multiplex PCR, the repertoire was profiled, and TCRdb retains in-frame clones only, with some absent. V and J calls and clone size are copied from that table; D and trimming were computed from the DNA. The sample yields some 290,000 clones, approximately 91% seen once. Assignment of participants to cohorts was predicated upon participant-reported clinical history. This CDR3 is 15 amino acids long. Germline lookup yields CDR1 MDHEN and CDR2 SYDVKM. V lost 6 bases to trimming and J lost 2 bases; unmatched junction nucleotides: 10.

The genes are TRBV28 and TRBJ2-7, with 7 bases that match TRBD1. Source material: PBMCs or T cells enriched from blood (not recorded which). The TCR comes from a woman in her 40s with acute COVID-19. CDR3 in amino acids: CASRPQGVKTYEQYF. The CDR3, as DNA: TGTGCCAGCAGACCCCAGGGGGTTAAGACCTACGAGCAGTACTTC.